This T cell receptor beta chain was found in a study of cytomegalovirus exposure and HLA in healthy donors. As to this clone: The antigen remains unidentified.

Study-level points and caveats: Most TCR sequences were seen very rarely across donors, but some public TCRs occurred in many. Cytomegalovirus association was assigned to approximately 160 TCR beta chains. High sensitivity and specificity were reportedly achieved when the classifier diagnosed cytomegalovirus status. Testing in vitro showed three CMV-associated chains specific for CMV antigens.

The ends lost 0 bases at V and 1 base at J; junction bases unmatched: 10. This CDR3 region has 19 residues. Germline V gives CDR1 MNHNS, CDR2 SASEGT. The method was immunoSEQ multiplex PCR; TCRdb's version includes in-frame clones alone and lacks a portion of them. The sample contains roughly 100,000 clones, around 89% of which appear only once. The material sequenced was PBMCs. This receptor was taken from a woman younger than 30 in good health and CMV-seropositive. The rearrangement joins TRBV6-1 to TRBJ2-3; the match to TRBD2 covers 10 bases. CDR3 nucleotides: TGTGCCAGCAGTGAAGCGCGGCCTAGCGGGGGTAAGGGCACAGATACGCAGTATTTT. Protein: CASSEARPSGGKGTDTQYF.